Following are 8 T cell receptor beta chains from one sample sequenced in a study of Ad26.COV2.S vaccination and SARS-CoV-2 variants. The repertoire was sequenced with immunoSEQ multiplex PCR; TCRdb's copy has only in-frame clones and lacks some. The sample has approximately 350,000 clones, roughly 91% seen once. Regarding treatment: roughly 18 received Ad26.COV2.S at low or high dose, single or two shots; a few received placebo; per-sample allocation not given. Samples were taken on day 63 after the first vaccine or placebo injection. The starting material was peripheral blood, obtained in a trial of Ad26.COV2.S vaccine versus placebo. All receptors come from a person aged 18-65 years who received the Ad26.COV2.S COVID-19 vaccine or a placebo.

This chain connects TRBV5-4 to TRBJ1-3, with D unclear. The CDR3 consists of 14 residues. Trimming cost V 2 bases and J 3 bases, with 9 bases left between them. The germline gives CDR1 SGHNT, CDR2 YYREEE (reference sequence). In DNA form, the CDR3 reads TGTGCCAGCAGCTTCCAGTTAGGTGGAAACACCATATATTTT. Its protein product is CASSFQLGGNTIYF.

V and J are TRBV9 and TRBJ1-6, with TRBD1 matching over 8 bases. Trimming took 0 bases from V and 15 from J; bases not matched to a gene: 11. Looked up from germline, CDR1 is SGDLS and CDR2 is YYNGEE. This CDR3 has 15 residues. CDR3 loop: CASSVGERTGSDLHF. The CDR3 DNA is TGTGCCAGCAGCGTAGGCGAGAGGACAGGGAGCGACCTCCACTTT.

The chain recombines TRBV5-6 with TRBJ1-2; D remains unclear. Germline V gene data show CDR1 as SGHDT and CDR2 as YYEEEE. This CDR3 has 14 amino acids. The V and J ends lost 1 base and 7 bases respectively, with 14 bases between them. The DNA of the CDR3 is TGTGCCAGCAGCTTGTTTGGGAGAAATACTGGCTACACCTTC. Its protein is CASSLFGRNTGYTF.

The chain employs TRBV27 and TRBJ2-2; perhaps TRBD1 as D (5 bases). Trimming removed 3 bases from V and 8 bases from J, with 10 bases in between. The germline gives CDR1 MNHEY, CDR2 SMNVEV (reference sequence). The CDR3 consists of 13 residues. This CDR3 is CASSLAGKGELFF. CDR3 DNA: TGTGCCAGCAGTTTGGCAGGGAAGGGGGAGCTGTTTTTT.

The rearrangement uses TRBV5-4 and TRBJ1-6; the match to TRBD1 covers 9 bases. Germline V gene lookup returns CDR1 SGHNT and CDR2 YYREEE (reference sequence). With V trimmed by 4 bases and J by 11 bases, 10 bases remained unmatched. This CDR3 is built from 15 residues. The DNA for the CDR3 is TGTGCCAGCAGCAATGGACAGGGGCCAGGGCCACCCCTCCACTTT. It specifies CASSNGQGPGPPLHF.

As regards this clone: The sample contains more than one DNA sequence encoding this CDR3. The chain combines TRBV7-9 with TRBJ2-5; weak D call: TRBD2 (7 bases). Trimming removed 5 bases at V and 5 bases at J, with 21 bases between. Germline V CDR1 and CDR2: SEHNR, FQNEAQ (reference sequence). The CDR3 runs to 16 residues. The DNA of the CDR3 is TGTGCCAGCAGCCCCGCTGGGGGGGCTCTGCGGGAGACCCAGTACTTC. This sequence encodes CASSPAGGALRETQYF.

This chain joins TRBV7-6 and TRBJ2-6, with 8 bases identical to TRBD2. The CDR3 is made up of 17 amino acids. The ends lost 4 bases at V and 1 base at J; junction bases unmatched: 6. Germline CDR1 is SGHVS and CDR2 is FNYEAQ. The chain's CDR3 is CASSSLGGGSGANVLTF. The CDR3 nucleotides are TGTGCCAGCAGCTCCCTAGGCGGGGGGTCTGGGGCCAACGTCCTGACTTTC.

This clone was recorded a few times. The genes are TRBV7-2 and TRBJ2-2, with 7 bases fitting TRBD1. This CDR3 is 15 amino acids long. J gave up 5 bases and V 3 bases, and 6 bases lay outside the gene matches. The germline gives CDR1 SGHTA, CDR2 FQGNSA. The CDR3 DNA reads TGTGCCAGCAGCTTGACAGGGCAGGGTACCGGGGAGCTGTTTTTT. Its protein is CASSLTGQGTGELFF.